These T cell receptor beta chains were read from a single sample in a study of CD8 T cells in Susac syndrome. TCRdb reprocessed the immunoSEQ multiplex PCR reads via MiXCR and lists one record per CDR3 protein. The repertoire consists of 300,000 or so distinct CDR3 sequences, with about 90% occurring once and the leading ten covering roughly 0.059%. The sequenced material came from CD4+ T cells from PBMCs. The receptors come from a human donor with multiple sclerosis. Each CDR3 is given with its conserved first and last residue. A D gene is named only where the DNA matches it firmly. Clone sizes are given selectively: once, few, many, or a class where the clone is expanded.

CDR3nt: TGTGCCACCAGCAGAGACCTCGGGACAGGGGAATACATTCAGTACTTC
CDR3aa: CATSRDLGTGEYIQYF
v_gene: TRBV15
abundance: NA
j_gene: TRBJ2-4
d_gene: TRBD1

CDR3nt: TGTGCCAGCAGCCAAAGGGGCTACACCTTC
CDR3aa: CASSQRGYTF
v_gene: TRBV14
abundance: NA
j_gene: TRBJ1-2
d_gene: NA

CDR3nt: TGTGCCAGCAGCCGTTCGGGACTCTCATCCTACGAGCAGTACTTC
CDR3aa: CASSRSGLSSYEQYF
v_gene: TRBV7-9
abundance: NA
j_gene: TRBJ2-7
d_gene: NA

CDR3nt: TGTGCCAGCAGTAACCAGCGGGGTGGAGAGACCCAGTACTTC
CDR3aa: CASSNQRGGETQYF
v_gene: TRBV6-5
abundance: NA
j_gene: TRBJ2-5
d_gene: TRBD2

CDR3nt: TGTGCCAGCAGCCAAGCGGGACAGATGAACACTGAAGCTTTCTTT
CDR3aa: CASSQAGQMNTEAFF
v_gene: TRBV3-1
abundance: NA
j_gene: TRBJ1-1
d_gene: TRBD1

CDR3nt: TGTGCCAGCAGCTCGGGACAGCTTAGTACCACTGAAGCTTTCTTT
CDR3aa: CASSSGQLSTTEAFF
v_gene: TRBV7-3
abundance: once
j_gene: TRBJ1-1
d_gene: TRBD1

CDR3nt: TGTGCCAGCAGCCAAGGTAGACTAGCGGGCTACAATGAGCAGTTCTTC
CDR3aa: CASSQGRLAGYNEQFF
v_gene: TRBV3-1
abundance: NA
j_gene: TRBJ2-1
d_gene: TRBD2

CDR3nt: TGTGCCAGCAGCCCGAGCCGGACTAGCGGGAGAGCCTCGGTCCCGCAGTATTTT
CDR3aa: CASSPSRTSGRASVPQYF
v_gene: TRBV7-2
abundance: NA
j_gene: TRBJ2-3
d_gene: TRBD2

CDR3nt: TGTGCCAGCAGTCGGGACTCCCTAGGCGGCGAGCAGTACTTC
CDR3aa: CASSRDSLGGEQYF
v_gene: TRBV6-2/TRBV6-3
abundance: NA
j_gene: TRBJ2-7
d_gene: NA

CDR3nt: TGTGCCAGCAGCTTGTCCCCCAGCTCTGGGGCCAACGTCCTGACTTTC
CDR3aa: CASSLSPSSGANVLTF
v_gene: TRBV7-2
abundance: NA
j_gene: TRBJ2-6
d_gene: NA

CDR3nt: TGCGCCAGCAGCTTGGTTTTTAGCACAGATACGCAGTATTTT
CDR3aa: CASSLVFSTDTQYF
v_gene: TRBV5-1
abundance: NA
j_gene: TRBJ2-3
d_gene: NA

CDR3nt: TGTGCCAGCACATTCAGGGGGCTCGAGCAGTACTTC
CDR3aa: CASTFRGLEQYF
v_gene: TRBV6-2/TRBV6-3
abundance: NA
j_gene: TRBJ2-7
d_gene: TRBD1

CDR3nt: TGTGCTAGCAGCTTACTGACAGGGCCCTACAATGAGCAGTTCTTC
CDR3aa: CASSLLTGPYNEQFF
v_gene: TRBV7-7
abundance: NA
j_gene: TRBJ2-1
d_gene: TRBD1

CDR3nt: TGTGCCAGCGCGGAAGGGCAGGGGGTCGCTGGGGCCAACGTCCTGACTTTC
CDR3aa: CASAEGQGVAGANVLTF
v_gene: TRBV19
abundance: once
j_gene: TRBJ2-6
d_gene: TRBD1

CDR3nt: TGCGCCAGCAGCGCTAACCTGGGGACTAGCGGGACTGAGCAGTTCTTC
CDR3aa: CASSANLGTSGTEQFF
v_gene: TRBV5-1
abundance: once
j_gene: TRBJ2-1
d_gene: TRBD2

CDR3nt: TGTGCCAGCAGCCAAGAAGGGACAGCAGGTTACAATGAGCAGTTCTTC
CDR3aa: CASSQEGTAGYNEQFF
v_gene: TRBV3-1
abundance: once
j_gene: TRBJ2-1
d_gene: TRBD1

CDR3nt: TGTGCCAGCAGCCAAGTCTGGGACAGATACAATGAGCAGTTCTTC
CDR3aa: CASSQVWDRYNEQFF
v_gene: TRBV4-2
abundance: NA
j_gene: TRBJ2-1
d_gene: TRBD1

CDR3nt: TGTGCCAGCAGCTATGAGACTGAAGCTTTCTTT
CDR3aa: CASSYETEAFF
v_gene: TRBV11-3
abundance: NA
j_gene: TRBJ1-1
d_gene: NA

CDR3nt: TGCAGTGCTCCTCTTGGGGGGACTAGCCTAACGGGGGAGCTGTTTTTT
CDR3aa: CSAPLGGTSLTGELFF
v_gene: TRBV20-1
abundance: NA
j_gene: TRBJ2-2
d_gene: TRBD2

CDR3nt: TGCGCCAGCAGCTCCGGCTACGGGGGAGAAGAGACCCAGTACTTC
CDR3aa: CASSSGYGGEETQYF
v_gene: TRBV5-1
abundance: NA
j_gene: TRBJ2-5
d_gene: NA

CDR3nt: TGCAGCGTCGTTGGCCGGGCTCTCGCCTCCTACGAGCAGTACTTC
CDR3aa: CSVVGRALASYEQYF
v_gene: TRBV29-1
abundance: NA
j_gene: TRBJ2-7
d_gene: NA

CDR3nt: TGCAGTGCTCTGGAGGGGGACTATAGCAATCAGCCCCAGCATTTT
CDR3aa: CSALEGDYSNQPQHF
v_gene: TRBV20-1
abundance: NA
j_gene: TRBJ1-5
d_gene: NA

CDR3nt: TGCAGTGCTAGGACAGGGGATAACACTGAAGCTTTCTTT
CDR3aa: CSARTGDNTEAFF
v_gene: TRBV20-1
abundance: NA
j_gene: TRBJ1-1
d_gene: TRBD1

CDR3nt: TGTGCCAGCAGTTATGCTGAAAACACCATATATTTT
CDR3aa: CASSYAENTIYF
v_gene: TRBV6-6
abundance: NA
j_gene: TRBJ1-3
d_gene: NA

CDR3nt: TGTGCCAGCAGCGGTGACGACAGGGAGGTATCCTATGGCTACACCTTC
CDR3aa: CASSGDDREVSYGYTF
v_gene: TRBV9
abundance: NA
j_gene: TRBJ1-2
d_gene: TRBD1

CDR3nt: TGTGCCAGCAGCGTAGCCGAGTCCTACGAGCAGTACTTC
CDR3aa: CASSVAESYEQYF
v_gene: TRBV9
abundance: NA
j_gene: TRBJ2-7
d_gene: NA

CDR3nt: TGTGCCAGCAGCTTGTCAGGGGACGGGGAGCTGTTTTTT
CDR3aa: CASSLSGDGELFF
v_gene: TRBV5-4
abundance: NA
j_gene: TRBJ2-2
d_gene: NA

CDR3nt: TGTGCCTGGGCAAAAGGGGTAGTCGTTAACAATGAGCAGTTCTTC
CDR3aa: CAWAKGVVVNNEQFF
v_gene: TRBV30
abundance: few
j_gene: TRBJ2-1
d_gene: NA

CDR3nt: TGTGCCAGCAGCGTAGGGCAGGGAAATTCACCCCTCCACTTT
CDR3aa: CASSVGQGNSPLHF
v_gene: TRBV9
abundance: NA
j_gene: TRBJ1-6
d_gene: NA

CDR3nt: TGCAGCGTTGTTGTCAGGGCGGCCTCCTACGAGCAGTACTTC
CDR3aa: CSVVVRAASYEQYF
v_gene: TRBV29-1
abundance: NA
j_gene: TRBJ2-7
d_gene: NA

CDR3nt: TGTGCCAGCAGCGAGGACAGGGAACTGGGGTCCCAGCATTTT
CDR3aa: CASSEDRELGSQHF
v_gene: TRBV2
abundance: once
j_gene: TRBJ1-5
d_gene: TRBD1

CDR3nt: TGTGCCAGCTCACCGGGGGGACAGGCCCGTGAAAAACTGTTTTTT
CDR3aa: CASSPGGQAREKLFF
v_gene: TRBV18
abundance: once
j_gene: TRBJ1-4
d_gene: TRBD1

CDR3nt: TGTGCCAGCCTGCGGGGGGGGTACACCGGGGAGCTGTTTTTT
CDR3aa: CASLRGGYTGELFF
v_gene: TRBV2
abundance: NA
j_gene: TRBJ2-2
d_gene: TRBD2

CDR3nt: TGTGCCAGCTCACCACCCGTTGCGCGGGTCTATGGCTACACCTTC
CDR3aa: CASSPPVARVYGYTF
v_gene: TRBV18
abundance: NA
j_gene: TRBJ1-2
d_gene: NA

CDR3nt: TGTGCCAGCAGCTACACAGGGGACGGCACAGATACGCAGTATTTT
CDR3aa: CASSYTGDGTDTQYF
v_gene: TRBV11-2
abundance: few
j_gene: TRBJ2-3
d_gene: TRBD1

CDR3nt: TGTGCCAGCAGCTTAGAGGGCAGGGGATTCGAGACCCAGTACTTC
CDR3aa: CASSLEGRGFETQYF
v_gene: TRBV7-2
abundance: NA
j_gene: TRBJ2-5
d_gene: NA

CDR3nt: TGTGCCAGCAGCTTAGGGGCCGCCGGGAACACTGAAGCTTTCTTT
CDR3aa: CASSLGAAGNTEAFF
v_gene: TRBV7-9
abundance: few
j_gene: TRBJ1-1
d_gene: NA

CDR3nt: TGTGCCAGCAAAACTTCCGAGGACCAAGAGACCCAGTACTTC
CDR3aa: CASKTSEDQETQYF
v_gene: TRBV6-5
abundance: NA
j_gene: TRBJ2-5
d_gene: NA

CDR3nt: TGCGCCAGCAGCTTGGGTTCCAGGGAGAGAGAAAAACTGTTTTTT
CDR3aa: CASSLGSREREKLFF
v_gene: TRBV5-1
abundance: NA
j_gene: TRBJ1-4
d_gene: NA